This TCR beta chain comes out of a study of shared clonotypes between healthy human individuals. CD45RO-negative, CCR7-selected cells formed the naive CD8 fraction, which excluded terminally differentiated effector memory CD45RA+ cells. The germline CDR1 and CDR2 sequences are SGHNT and YYREEE (reference sequence). V gave up 5 bases and J gave up 6 bases; unmatched junction bases: 13. CDR3 length: 15 amino acids. Repertoires were generated with immunoSEQ multiplex PCR, while TCRdb's copy carries only in-frame clones and drops some. The sample consists of approximately 2,000,000 clones, 93% of them appearing once.

The V and J genes are TRBV5-4 and TRBJ2-7, with TRBD1 matching 8 bases. Sample: naive CD8+ T cells from PBMCs. This clonotype was obtained from a man aged 18 to 30 in good health. Some clones in this sample may be carry-over from other donors' samples. The CDR3 DNA reads as TGTGCCAGCAGATCGGACAGGGCGTCCTTCTCCGAGCAGTACTTC. Encoded protein: CASRSDRASFSEQYF.